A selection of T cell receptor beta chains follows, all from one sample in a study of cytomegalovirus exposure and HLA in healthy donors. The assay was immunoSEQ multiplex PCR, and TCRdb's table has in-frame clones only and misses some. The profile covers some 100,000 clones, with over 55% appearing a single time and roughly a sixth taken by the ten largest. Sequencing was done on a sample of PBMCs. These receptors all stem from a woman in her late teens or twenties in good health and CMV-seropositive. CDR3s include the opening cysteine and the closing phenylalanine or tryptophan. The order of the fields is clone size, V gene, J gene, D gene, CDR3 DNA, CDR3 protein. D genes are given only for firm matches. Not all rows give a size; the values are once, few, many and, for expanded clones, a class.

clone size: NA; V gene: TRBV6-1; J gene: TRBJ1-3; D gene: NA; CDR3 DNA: TGTGCCAGCGGAGATCGGGGTCCCTCTGGAAACACCATATATTTT; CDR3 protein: CASGDRGPSGNTIYF
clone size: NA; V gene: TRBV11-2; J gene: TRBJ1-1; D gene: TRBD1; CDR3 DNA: TGTGCCAGCAGCTTAGATTTGGGACAGGGAACTTTCTTT; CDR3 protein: CASSLDLGQGTFF
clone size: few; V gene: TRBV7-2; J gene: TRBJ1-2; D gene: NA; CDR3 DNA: TGTGCCAGCAGGTCCGGGGGGGACCCCTATGGCTACACCTTC; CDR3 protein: CASRSGGDPYGYTF
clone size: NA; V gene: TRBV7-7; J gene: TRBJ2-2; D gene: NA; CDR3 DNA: TGTGCTAGCGCCCCTGCGCAGGTCGGGGAGCTGTTTTTT; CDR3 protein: CASAPAQVGELFF
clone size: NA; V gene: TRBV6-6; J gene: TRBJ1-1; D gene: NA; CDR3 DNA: TGTGCCAGCAGTCAGGGTCCTGAAGCTTTCTTT; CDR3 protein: CASSQGPEAFF
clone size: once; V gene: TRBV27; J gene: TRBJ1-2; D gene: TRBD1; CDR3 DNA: TGTGCCAGCAGTTTACGGACAGGGGGCGTCGATTATGGCTACACCTTC; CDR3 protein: CASSLRTGGVDYGYTF
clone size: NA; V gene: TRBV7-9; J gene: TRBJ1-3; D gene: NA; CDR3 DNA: TGTGCCAGCAGTCCCCCCTCCAGGGAGGATGGAAACACCATATATTTT; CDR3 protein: CASSPPSREDGNTIYF
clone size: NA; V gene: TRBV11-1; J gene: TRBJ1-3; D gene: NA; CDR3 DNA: TGTGCCAGCAGCATGGGACTTTCTGGAAACACCATATATTTT; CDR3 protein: CASSMGLSGNTIYF
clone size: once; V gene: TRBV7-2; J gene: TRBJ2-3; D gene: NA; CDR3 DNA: TGTGCCAGCAGCTTATCGAGCGGGTACACAGATACGCAGTATTTT; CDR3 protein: CASSLSSGYTDTQYF
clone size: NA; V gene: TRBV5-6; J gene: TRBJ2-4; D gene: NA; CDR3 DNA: TGTGCCAGCGGACAGCTAGCCAAAAACATTCAGTACTTC; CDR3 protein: CASGQLAKNIQYF
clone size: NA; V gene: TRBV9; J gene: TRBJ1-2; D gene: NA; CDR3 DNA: TGTGCCAGCAGCGTAGCTCTCGGCTATGGCTACACCTTC; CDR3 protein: CASSVALGYGYTF
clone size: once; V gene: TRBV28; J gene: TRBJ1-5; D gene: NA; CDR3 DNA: TGTGCCAGCAGTTTATGGGGCGGAGGGGGGGCAAATCAGCCCCAGCATTTT; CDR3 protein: CASSLWGGGGANQPQHF
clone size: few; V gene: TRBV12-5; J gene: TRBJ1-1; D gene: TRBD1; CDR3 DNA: TGTGCTAGTGGTTTGCCCAAGGGTGTGGGACAGGGAGAAGCTGAAGCTTTCTTT; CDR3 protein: CASGLPKGVGQGEAEAFF
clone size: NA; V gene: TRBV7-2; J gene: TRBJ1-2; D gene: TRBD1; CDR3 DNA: TGTGCCAGCAGCTTAGGTGCCAGGGGGACGAGATATGGCTACACCTTC; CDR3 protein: CASSLGARGTRYGYTF
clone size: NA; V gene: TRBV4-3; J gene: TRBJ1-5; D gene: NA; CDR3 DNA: TGCGCCAGCAGCCAAGGATCGGATCAGCCCCAGCATTTT; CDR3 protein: CASSQGSDQPQHF
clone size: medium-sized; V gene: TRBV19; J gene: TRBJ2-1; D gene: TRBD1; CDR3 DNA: TGTGCCAGTAGTCTGCAGACAGGGTTCGATGAGCAGTTCTTC; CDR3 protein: CASSLQTGFDEQFF
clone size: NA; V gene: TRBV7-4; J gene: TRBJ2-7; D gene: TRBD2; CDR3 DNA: TGTGCCAGCAGCTTAGTTGGGACTAGAGGTTCTTACGAGCAGTACTTC; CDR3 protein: CASSLVGTRGSYEQYF
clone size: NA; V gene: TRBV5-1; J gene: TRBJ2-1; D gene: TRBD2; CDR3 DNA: TGCGCCAGCAGCCTAACCCCTGGACTAGCGGACAATGAGCAGTTCTTC; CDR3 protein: CASSLTPGLADNEQFF
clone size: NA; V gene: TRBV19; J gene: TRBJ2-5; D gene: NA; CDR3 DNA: TGTGCCAGTAGGTATCGGGATAGCGGCTACCAAGAGACCCAGTACTTC; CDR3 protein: CASRYRDSGYQETQYF
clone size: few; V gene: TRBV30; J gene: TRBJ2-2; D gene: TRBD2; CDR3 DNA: TGTGCCTGGAGTGTACTAGCGGGAGGGCCCGGGGAGCTGTTTTTT; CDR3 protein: CAWSVLAGGPGELFF
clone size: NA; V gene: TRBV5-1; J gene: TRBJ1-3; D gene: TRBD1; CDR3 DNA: TGCGCCAGCAGCCACACAGGGGATGGCTCTGGAAACACCATATATTTT; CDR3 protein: CASSHTGDGSGNTIYF
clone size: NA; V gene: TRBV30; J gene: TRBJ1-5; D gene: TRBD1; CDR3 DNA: TGTGCCTGGAGTGCCTTGGGGGACAGGGACAATCAGCCCCAGCATTTT; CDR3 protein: CAWSALGDRDNQPQHF
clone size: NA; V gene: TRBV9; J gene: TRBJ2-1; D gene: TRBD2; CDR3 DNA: TGTGCCAGCAGCGTAGGAGCGGGGGCGGGCTACAATGAGCAGTTCTTC; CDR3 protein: CASSVGAGAGYNEQFF
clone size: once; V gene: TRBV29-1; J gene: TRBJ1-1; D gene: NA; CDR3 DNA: TGCAGCGTTGGGCTGAACACTGAAGCTTTCTTT; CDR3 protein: CSVGLNTEAFF
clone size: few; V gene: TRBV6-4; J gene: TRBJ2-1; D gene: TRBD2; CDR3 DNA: TGTGCCAGCAGTGGACTAGCGGGGGGGCATGAGCAGTTCTTC; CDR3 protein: CASSGLAGGHEQFF
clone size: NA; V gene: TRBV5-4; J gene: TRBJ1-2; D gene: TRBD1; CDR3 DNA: TGTGCCAGCAGCTTGGGACAGGGGGGAATCGGCTACACCTTC; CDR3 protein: CASSLGQGGIGYTF
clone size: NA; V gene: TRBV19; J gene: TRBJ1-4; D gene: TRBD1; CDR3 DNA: TGTGCCACCGAGAGAACAGGGGGCGTAAGAGAAAAACTGTTTTTT; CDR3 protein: CATERTGGVREKLFF
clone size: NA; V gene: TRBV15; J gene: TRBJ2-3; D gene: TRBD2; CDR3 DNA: TGTGCCACCAGCAGTGGATTGCCGGGACTAGCGGGGGGAATCACAGATACGCAGTATTTT; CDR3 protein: CATSSGLPGLAGGITDTQYF
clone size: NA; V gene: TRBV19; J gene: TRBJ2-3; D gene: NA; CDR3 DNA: TGTGGATCCAGGGACATGGCAGATACGCAGTATTTT; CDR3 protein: CGSRDMADTQYF
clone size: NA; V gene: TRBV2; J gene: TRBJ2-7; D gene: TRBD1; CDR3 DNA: TGTGCCAGCACTTACAAGGGGGGACAGGGGTACAACGAGCAGTACTTC; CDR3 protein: CASTYKGGQGYNEQYF
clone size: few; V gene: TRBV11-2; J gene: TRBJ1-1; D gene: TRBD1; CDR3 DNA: TGTGCCAGCAGCCCTACGACAGGGGGCACTGAAGCTTTCTTT; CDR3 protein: CASSPTTGGTEAFF
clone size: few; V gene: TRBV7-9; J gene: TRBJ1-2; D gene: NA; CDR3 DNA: TGTGCCAGCAGCTTAGCCCCCAATGGCTACACCTTC; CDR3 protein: CASSLAPNGYTF
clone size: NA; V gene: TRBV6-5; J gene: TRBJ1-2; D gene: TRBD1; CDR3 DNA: TGTGCCAGCAGCCTACAGGGGGGGGCTAACTATGGCTACACCTTC; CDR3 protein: CASSLQGGANYGYTF
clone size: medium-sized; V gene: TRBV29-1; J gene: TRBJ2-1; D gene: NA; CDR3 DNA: TGCAGCGTTGAGGGAGATTTATCCGCGGGAAAGTCCTACAATGAGCAGTTCTTC; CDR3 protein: CSVEGDLSAGKSYNEQFF
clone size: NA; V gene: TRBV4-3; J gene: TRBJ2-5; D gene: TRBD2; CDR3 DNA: TGCGCCAGCTCCATAGCGGGAGTGGAGACCCAGTACTTC; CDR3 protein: CASSIAGVETQYF
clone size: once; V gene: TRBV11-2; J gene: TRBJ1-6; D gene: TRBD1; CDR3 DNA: TGTGCCAGCAGCTACAACAGGGGGCGGGGGTCACCCCTCCACTTT; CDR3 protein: CASSYNRGRGSPLHF
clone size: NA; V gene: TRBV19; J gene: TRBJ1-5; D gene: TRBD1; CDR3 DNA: TGTGCCAGTAGTATAGATACAGGGGGCAATCAGCCCCAGCATTTT; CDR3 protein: CASSIDTGGNQPQHF
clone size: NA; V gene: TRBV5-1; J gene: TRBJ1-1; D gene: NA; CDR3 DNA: TGCGCCAGCAGCTACGGGACTGCGCGCGAGGCTTTCTTT; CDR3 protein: CASSYGTAREAFF
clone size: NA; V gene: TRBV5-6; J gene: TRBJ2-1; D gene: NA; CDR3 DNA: TGTGCCAGCAGCTTGGGCGAGGCTCGGTGGCAGTTCTTC; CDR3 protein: CASSLGEARWQFF
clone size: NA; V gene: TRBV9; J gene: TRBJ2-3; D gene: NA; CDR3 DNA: TGTGCCAGCAGCCCGGGCACAGATACGCAGTATTTT; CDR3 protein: CASSPGTDTQYF